This section outlines one T cell receptor (beta chain) sequence together with its context. This sample stems from a study of blood T cell repertoires in COVID-19. Study background: Sources were T cells, B-cell-depleted T cells, or PBMCs; the material itself was cDNA or gDNA.

Study processing details: The assay estimated nucleated cells by amplifying reference gene primers. Clones were sequenced by immunoSEQ multiplex PCR, and TCRdb holds only the in-frame ones, with some missing. That table is the source of V, J and clone size, and D and trimming were worked out from the DNA. Of a few hundred thousand clones in the sample, approximately 90% were seen once. Participants came from some 23 US areas, aged about 18 to 89 years. Participant-given clinical history determined each cohort assignment. Germline V lookup: CDR1 KGHDR, CDR2 SFDVKD. The CDR3 has 14 residues. The V and J ends lost 5 bases and 1 base respectively, with 10 bases between them.

The receptor's source is a woman in her thirties or forties with acute COVID-19. Sequenced sample: PBMCs or T cells enriched from blood (not recorded which). The chain uses TRBV24-1 and TRBJ2-5; TRBD2 is a possible D gene (5 bases). DNA of the CDR3: TGTGCCACCAGTGGTTCGGGGATCCAAGAGACCCAGTACTTC. It yields the protein CATSGSGIQETQYF.